The present T cell receptor beta chain was sequenced within a study of blood T cell repertoires in COVID-19. Germline V gene sequence: CDR1 SGHKS, CDR2 YYEKEE (reference sequence). This CDR3 comprises 16 residues. V lost 4 bases, J lost 6 bases, and 11 bases stayed unmatched. Authors' methods: Cell counts per sample came from amplifying reference gene primers. Generated by immunoSEQ multiplex PCR, the TCRdb table keeps only in-frame clones and is missing some. That table supplies the V and J calls and clone size; D and trimming were determined from the DNA. Of about 370,000 clones in the sample, 70% to 90% were seen once.

The TCR sequence derives from a woman aged 25-40 years with COVID-19, enrolled during active disease. The V call is TRBV5-5, the J call TRBJ2-7; TRBD2 agrees at 12 bases. The sample was peripheral blood. The chain's CDR3 is CASSTRLAGEVGEQYF. The CDR3 nucleotides are TGTGCCAGCAGCACCCGACTAGCGGGAGAGGTGGGCGAGCAGTACTTC. Full variable domain (outside the CDR3, taken from reference TRBV5-5 and TRBJ2-7): DAGVTQSPTHLIKTRGQQVTLRCSPISGHKSVSWYQQVLGQGPQFIFQYYEKEERGRGNFPDRFSARQFPNYSSELNVNALLLGDSALYLCASSTRLAGEVGEQYFGPGTRLTVT.